Below, 11 T cell receptor beta chains from the same sample are listed, as sequenced in a study of T cell changes during pregnancy in multiple sclerosis. Profiled with immunoSEQ multiplex PCR; TCRdb holds only in-frame clones, not every one. The sample lists about 45,000 clones, approximately 90% occurring once. Sample: CD8+ T cells from peripheral blood mononuclear cells, taken in the second trimester of pregnancy. The receptors were sampled from a female donor with multiple sclerosis, enrolled in a pregnancy study.

The V call is TRBV5-1, the J call TRBJ2-5; 9 nucleotides align to TRBD2. This CDR3 contains 15 residues. The trim removed 4 bases at V and 5 bases at J, leaving 9 bases unmatched. In germline, CDR1 is SGHRS, CDR2 YFSETQ. The CDR3 bases are TGCGCCAGCAGCGAAAGCGGGGGGCCCGGGGAGACCCAGTACTTC. Encoded protein: CASSESGGPGETQYF.

The gene calls are TRBV27 and TRBJ2-1; TRBD2 might be the D (7 bases). With 3 bases removed from V and 7 bases from J, the gap between germline ends came to 13 bases. Germline V gives CDR1 MNHEY, CDR2 SMNVEV (reference sequence). This CDR3 has 14 amino acids. The CDR3 loop reads CASSFRGGRNEQFF. DNA for the CDR3: TGTGCCAGCAGTTTTAGGGGGGGGCGGAATGAGCAGTTCTTC.

V gene TRBV27 combines with J gene TRBJ1-2, with 8 bases matching TRBD1. The CDR3 has 14 residues. The trim removed 7 bases at V and 10 bases at J, leaving 14 bases unmatched. Per germline, CDR1 MNHEY and CDR2 SMNVEV (reference sequence). CDR3 coding DNA: TGTGCCAGCACCCCATCCCGGACAGGGTTTGTCTACACCTTC. Amino acids: CASTPSRTGFVYTF.

CDR3 protein: CASSSPDRVRGYTF. In DNA form, the CDR3 reads TGTGCCAGCAGCTCTCCCGACAGGGTGCGTGGCTACACCTTC. The chain employs TRBV7-6 and TRBJ1-2, with TRBD1 matching over 7 bases. Trimming took 4 bases from V and 7 from J; bases not matched to a gene: 9. The CDR3 sequence is 14 residues long. The germline V gene encodes CDR1 SGHVS and CDR2 FNYEAQ.

This chain connects TRBV18 to TRBJ2-5, with D possibly matching TRBD2 (6 bases). The length of the CDR3 is 15 residues. V lost 3 bases to trimming and J lost 1 base, with 12 bases between them. Germline CDR1 reads KGHSH; CDR2 reads LQKENI. This CDR3 is CASSPEGRTQETQYF. The CDR3 bases are TGTGCCAGCTCACCGGAGGGACGGACCCAAGAGACCCAGTACTTC.

This clone was detected only once. This chain joins TRBV13 and TRBJ2-7, with 7 bases identical to TRBD1. In germline, CDR1 is PRHDT, CDR2 FYEKMQ (reference sequence). This CDR3 is built from 15 residues. V was pared by 5 bases and J by 3 bases, with 10 bases of the junction left unmatched. In DNA form, the CDR3 reads TGTGCCAGCAGCCACGAGGGGGCGCTGTACTACGAGCAGTACTTC. This encodes CASSHEGALYYEQYF.

This chain connects TRBV6-5 to TRBJ1-1; D may be TRBD1 (6 bases). This CDR3 has 13 amino acids. The germline CDR1 and CDR2 sequences are MNHEY and SVGAGI. Trimming removed 5 bases from V and 7 bases from J, with 14 bases in between. The CDR3 nucleotides are TGTGCCAGCAGTATACAGGGATTGGATGAAGCTTTCTTT. Amino acid sequence: CASSIQGLDEAFF.

The rearrangement links TRBV11-2 to TRBJ2-1, with D tentatively TRBD1 (6 bases). Germline V gene sequence: CDR1 SGHAT, CDR2 FQNNGV. Trimming shortened V by 1 base and J by 1 base, and 11 bases separated the two germline ends. This CDR3 comprises 16 residues. CDR3 DNA sequence: TGTGCCAGCAGCTTAGGAGGGGACATATCCTACAATGAGCAGTTCTTC. Translated, it gives CASSLGGDISYNEQFF.

The chain joins TRBV4-3 to TRBJ1-6; possibly TRBD1 for D (6 bases). Trimming removed 0 bases at V and 12 bases at J, with 15 bases between. The CDR3 is made up of 15 amino acids. Germline V CDR1 and CDR2: LGHNA, YSLEER. The chain's CDR3 is CASSQDGGGGEPLHF. As DNA, the CDR3 is TGCGCCAGCAGCCAAGACGGTGGAGGGGGGGAACCCCTCCACTTT.

The genes are TRBV13 and TRBJ2-2; D not resolved. V lost 0 bases to trimming and J lost 0 bases, with 5 bases between them. CDR3 length equals 15 residues. Germline CDR1 reads PRHDT; CDR2 reads FYEKMQ (reference sequence). The CDR3 nucleotides read TGTGCCAGCAGCTTAGGCGAGGCGAACACCGGGGAGCTGTTTTTT. It is translated as CASSLGEANTGELFF.

V and J are TRBV5-4 and TRBJ2-2, with D maybe TRBD2 (7 bases). This CDR3 spans 12 amino acids. Germline values: CDR1 SGHNT, CDR2 YYREEE (reference sequence). The germline V and J ends were trimmed by 7 bases and 6 bases, with 10 bases remaining between them. CDR3 nucleotides: TGTGCCAGCGGGGGGGCTGCCGGGGAGCTGTTTTTT. Translated: CASGGAAGELFF.